Reported below is one T cell receptor (beta chain). This record belongs to a study of blood T cell repertoires in COVID-19. Across the whole study: From the United States, Italy and Spain came samples of acute and convalescent COVID-19. T cells, B-cell-depleted T cells, or PBMCs supplied cDNA or gDNA.

Per the original methods: It was from reference gene primer amplification that nucleated cell counts were estimated. The method was immunoSEQ multiplex PCR; TCRdb's version includes in-frame clones alone and lacks a portion of them. V, J and clone size were drawn from that table, and D and trimming were deduced from the DNA. Here the sample spans 150,000 to 200,000 clones, about nine tenths being singletons. CDR1 is SGHTA and CDR2 is FQGTGA in the germline V gene. This CDR3 has 15 residues. V shed 10 bases and J shed 0 bases, with 13 bases lying between them. Source material: peripheral blood. The rearrangement uses TRBV7-3 and TRBJ1-6, with D uncertain. The sequence came from a man aged 40-50 years with acute or convalescent COVID-19. The CDR3 coding sequence is TGTGCCACCCTCACGGGGAGCTCCTATAATTCACCCCTCCACTTT. This sequence encodes CATLTGSSYNSPLHF.